This T cell receptor beta chain was sequenced for a study of T-cell reconstitution after alpha-beta-depleted transplantation in children (dated by TCRdb to about 2016). Describing the broader study: The study quantitatively tracked T-cell immune reconstitution after TCRalphabeta/CD19-depleted allogeneic hematopoietic cell transplantation in children using TCR repertoire profiling. General study outcomes and caveats: Over subsequent months, a decline in hyperexpanded clone frequencies was noted, and after one year, T-cell counts and TCRbeta diversity were mostly ascribed to newly produced T cells. Apparently early alphabetaT-cell count recovery about two months after transplant reportedly relied on only several hundred rapidly expanded clones derived from non-depleted graft cells. The high TCRbeta diversity at day 60 in some patients was ascribed to recipient T cells and intrathymic progenitors that had survived conditioning.

Details on this clonotype: There is no known antigen for this receptor. Qualities for individual bases were not recorded, and no much larger clone is one base off.

Library preparation was by PCR. TCRdb lists the instrument as Illumina HiSeq 2500. TCR libraries were prepared with molecular barcoding, using unique molecular identifiers to normalize TCRbeta repertoire quantification. TCRdb passed the public sequencing reads through fastp at Q25 and MiXCR, retaining productive beta sequences. Rows matching on CDR3 protein sequence are summarized as one entry with the most common DNA and genes. The sample table shows hundreds of thousands of distinct CDR3 sequences, and about 12% are seen once. Around 0.8% of the sample rests with the top ten. According to the study, the label for this sample's treatment or condition signals: allogeneic hematopoietic cell transplantation with graft depleted of TCRalphabeta T cells and CD19 B cells. The children who served as transplant recipients had been given grafts of TCRalphabeta/CD19-depleted allogeneic hematopoietic cells.

CDR1 SGHRS and CDR2 YFSETQ are derived from the germline V gene. The CDR3 holds 14 amino acids from the cysteine to the phenylalanine. CDR3 DNA is the only sequence kept; it has 42 bases, read in frame from the first base. V is cut by 4 bases and J by 3 bases, and the space between the germline ends is 14 bases. The specimen was PBMCs, collected before TCRalphabeta/CD19-depleted stem cell transplant. The chain is encoded by TRBV5-1 joined to TRBJ2-7; the D gene is possibly TRBD2, with 5 bases matching. This clonotype was obtained from a girl aged 2 to 9 with congenital amegakaryocytic thrombocytopenia, due to receive a stem cell transplant. CDR3 sequence: CASSPPAAIYEQYF. The nucleotides read TGCGCCAGCAGCCCCCCAGCGGCCATCTACGAGCAGTACTTC.